This is a list of T cell receptor beta chains from one sample in a study of OX40 agonist ivuxolimab in advanced cancers. This table comes from immunoSEQ multiplex PCR, and its TCRdb copy is limited to in-frame clones, with some not included. Of 45,000 to 50,000 clones in the sample, approximately 89% were seen once. The sequencing used CD4+ or CD8+ T cells sorted from blood, collected in a trial of the OX40 agonist ivuxolimab. The receptors were sampled from an adult with an advanced solid tumor such as melanoma, head and neck, liver or kidney cancer. Each CDR3 is given with its conserved first and last residue. D genes are given only for firm matches. Not all rows give a size; the values are once, few, many and, for expanded clones, a class.

clone size: -; J gene: TRBJ1-1; D gene: -; V gene: TRBV10-2; CDR3 DNA: TGCGCCAGCAGGGAGACAGATATGAACACTGAAGCTTTCTTT; CDR3 protein: CASRETDMNTEAFF
clone size: medium-sized; J gene: TRBJ1-1; D gene: -; V gene: TRBV19; CDR3 DNA: TGTGCCAGTAGTATATTCGGAAGCTTGGGCACTGAAGCTTTCTTT; CDR3 protein: CASSIFGSLGTEAFF
clone size: -; J gene: TRBJ2-1; D gene: -; V gene: TRBV27; CDR3 DNA: TGTGCCAGCAGTCTTTACAATGAGCAGTTCTTC; CDR3 protein: CASSLYNEQFF
clone size: few; J gene: TRBJ2-1; D gene: -; V gene: TRBV2; CDR3 DNA: TGTGCCAACCTCGAGGGTGAGCAGTTCTTC; CDR3 protein: CANLEGEQFF
clone size: once; J gene: TRBJ1-2; D gene: -; V gene: TRBV29-1; CDR3 DNA: TGCAGCGTTGAACGAAGGGGGGTTGAGGTCAGGGAGTATGGCTACACCTTC; CDR3 protein: CSVERRGVEVREYGYTF
clone size: -; J gene: TRBJ1-1; D gene: -; V gene: TRBV2; CDR3 DNA: TGTGCCAGCATTCGTCGGACAGATGAAGCTTTCTTT; CDR3 protein: CASIRRTDEAFF
clone size: once; J gene: TRBJ1-4; D gene: -; V gene: TRBV6-5; CDR3 DNA: TGTGCCACCGGACAAGGTTCAACTAATGAAAAACTGTTTTTT; CDR3 protein: CATGQGSTNEKLFF
clone size: once; J gene: TRBJ2-7; D gene: -; V gene: TRBV7-9; CDR3 DNA: TGTGCCAGCAGCTTAGCGGGGGTCTACGAGCAGTACTTC; CDR3 protein: CASSLAGVYEQYF
clone size: -; J gene: TRBJ2-1; D gene: -; V gene: TRBV27; CDR3 DNA: TGTGCCAGCAGCGGACCCACAGCGTACAATGAGCAGTTCTTC; CDR3 protein: CASSGPTAYNEQFF
clone size: -; J gene: TRBJ1-2; D gene: -; V gene: TRBV12-5; CDR3 DNA: TGTGCTAGTGGTTTGCACCGGGACCGCTTGTATGGCTACACCTTC; CDR3 protein: CASGLHRDRLYGYTF
clone size: -; J gene: TRBJ2-3; D gene: -; V gene: TRBV10-1; CDR3 DNA: TGCGCCAGCAGTGATCGGCCACAGGGAATAAGTAATACGCAGTATTTT; CDR3 protein: CASSDRPQGISNTQYF
clone size: -; J gene: TRBJ2-3; D gene: -; V gene: TRBV5-8; CDR3 DNA: TGTGCCAGCAGTTTAGATACGCAGTATTTT; CDR3 protein: CASSLDTQYF
clone size: -; J gene: TRBJ1-1; D gene: -; V gene: TRBV19; CDR3 DNA: TGTGCCAGTAGCCCCGGGACAAAGAACACTGAAGCTTTCTTT; CDR3 protein: CASSPGTKNTEAFF
clone size: -; J gene: TRBJ1-5; D gene: TRBD1; V gene: TRBV7-8; CDR3 DNA: TGTGCCAGCAGCTCCCGGGACAGGGTTCATCAGCCCCAGCATTTT; CDR3 protein: CASSSRDRVHQPQHF
clone size: -; J gene: TRBJ1-1; D gene: -; V gene: TRBV7-3; CDR3 DNA: TGTGCCAGCAGCTTAAGCTCCGGAGATGGCACTGAAGCTTTCTTT; CDR3 protein: CASSLSSGDGTEAFF
clone size: -; J gene: TRBJ1-2; D gene: -; V gene: TRBV19; CDR3 DNA: TGTGCCAGTAGTTTTCTAAAGGGCCTCGGCTACACCTTC; CDR3 protein: CASSFLKGLGYTF
clone size: once; J gene: TRBJ2-3; D gene: -; V gene: TRBV28; CDR3 DNA: TGTGCCAGCAGTTTAGATACGCAGTATTTT; CDR3 protein: CASSLDTQYF
clone size: -; J gene: TRBJ2-1; D gene: -; V gene: TRBV9; CDR3 DNA: TGTGCCAGCAGAGGCCCTGGCTCCCCGCATGAGCAGTTCTTC; CDR3 protein: CASRGPGSPHEQFF
clone size: -; J gene: TRBJ1-4; D gene: -; V gene: TRBV7-2; CDR3 DNA: TGTGCCAGCAGCTTAGCAGGGATTAATGAAAAACTGTTTTTT; CDR3 protein: CASSLAGINEKLFF
clone size: once; J gene: TRBJ2-2; D gene: TRBD1; V gene: TRBV9; CDR3 DNA: TGTGCCAGCAGCGAAATACAGGGGGCGAACACCGGGGAGCTGTTTTTT; CDR3 protein: CASSEIQGANTGELFF
clone size: -; J gene: TRBJ1-5; D gene: -; V gene: TRBV6-1; CDR3 DNA: TGTGCCAGCAGTGAAAATCAGCCCCAGCATTTT; CDR3 protein: CASSENQPQHF
clone size: -; J gene: TRBJ1-2; D gene: -; V gene: TRBV18; CDR3 DNA: TGTGCCAGCTCACCTCCGACAGAAAGTAACTATGGCTACACCTTC; CDR3 protein: CASSPPTESNYGYTF
clone size: -; J gene: TRBJ2-3; D gene: -; V gene: TRBV5-1; CDR3 DNA: TGCGCCAGCAGCTTGGACTTAGGCGGACTCACAGATACGCAGTATTTT; CDR3 protein: CASSLDLGGLTDTQYF
clone size: -; J gene: TRBJ2-3; D gene: -; V gene: TRBV4-3; CDR3 DNA: TGCGCCAGCAGCCTCATACTAGGACAGCTACAACATACGCAGTATTTT; CDR3 protein: CASSLILGQLQHTQYF
clone size: -; J gene: TRBJ2-7; D gene: TRBD1; V gene: TRBV28; CDR3 DNA: TGTGCCATCACTGGGACAGGAGGCCGCTACGAGCAGTACTTC; CDR3 protein: CAITGTGGRYEQYF
clone size: once; J gene: TRBJ1-5; D gene: -; V gene: TRBV27; CDR3 DNA: TGTGCCAGCAGTTCTCGACATCATCAGCCCCAGCATTTT; CDR3 protein: CASSSRHHQPQHF
clone size: -; J gene: TRBJ2-3; D gene: -; V gene: TRBV5-4; CDR3 DNA: TGTGCCAGCAGCTTTGCTAGCGTAGGCACAGATACGCAGTATTTT; CDR3 protein: CASSFASVGTDTQYF
clone size: -; J gene: TRBJ2-7; D gene: TRBD2; V gene: TRBV5-6; CDR3 DNA: TGTGCCAGCGGCCGGACCGGGGGGTACTCCTACGAGCAGTACTTC; CDR3 protein: CASGRTGGYSYEQYF
clone size: -; J gene: TRBJ1-1; D gene: -; V gene: TRBV13; CDR3 DNA: TGTGCCAGCAGGGGGACAACGAACACTGAAGCTTTCTTT; CDR3 protein: CASRGTTNTEAFF
clone size: once; J gene: TRBJ1-2; D gene: -; V gene: TRBV6-4; CDR3 DNA: TGTGCCAGCAGTGAAGGGTCCCTCCGACAGGAGGGTTGGTATGGCTACACCTTC; CDR3 protein: CASSEGSLRQEGWYGYTF
clone size: -; J gene: TRBJ2-2; D gene: TRBD1; V gene: TRBV28; CDR3 DNA: TGTGCCAGCAGTTTTCTACAGGGGCCCACCGGGGAGCTGTTTTTT; CDR3 protein: CASSFLQGPTGELFF
clone size: -; J gene: TRBJ2-7; D gene: TRBD1; V gene: TRBV7-8; CDR3 DNA: TGTGCCAGCAGCCTACCGGGACAGGGCTACGAGCAGTACTTC; CDR3 protein: CASSLPGQGYEQYF
clone size: -; J gene: TRBJ1-1; D gene: -; V gene: TRBV28; CDR3 DNA: TGTGCCAGCAGTTTCTCGGGGGTTGATACTGAAGCTTTCTTT; CDR3 protein: CASSFSGVDTEAFF
clone size: -; J gene: TRBJ1-2; D gene: -; V gene: TRBV6-5; CDR3 DNA: TGTGCCAGCAGTTACTCCCTCGCGGGGGGTGGCTACACCTTC; CDR3 protein: CASSYSLAGGGYTF
clone size: -; J gene: TRBJ1-5; D gene: -; V gene: TRBV5-5; CDR3 DNA: TGTGCCAGCAGCTTTTCGACGGGCAATCAGCCCCAGCATTTT; CDR3 protein: CASSFSTGNQPQHF
clone size: -; J gene: TRBJ2-5; D gene: TRBD1; V gene: TRBV29-1; CDR3 DNA: TGCAGCGTGGTGGGACAGTTCGAGATCCAGTACTTC; CDR3 protein: CSVVGQFEIQYF
clone size: -; J gene: TRBJ2-1; D gene: -; V gene: TRBV19; CDR3 DNA: TGTGCCAGTAGCCTCTTCGATCAGAGCTCCTACAATGAGCAGTTCTTC; CDR3 protein: CASSLFDQSSYNEQFF
clone size: -; J gene: TRBJ2-3; D gene: -; V gene: TRBV10-2; CDR3 DNA: TGCGCCAGCAGTGAATACGTGGCAGATACGCAGTATTTT; CDR3 protein: CASSEYVADTQYF
clone size: -; J gene: TRBJ2-7; D gene: TRBD2; V gene: TRBV4-3; CDR3 DNA: TGCGCCAGCAGCCCTACTAGCGAACCGAGCTCCTACGAGCAGTACTTC; CDR3 protein: CASSPTSEPSSYEQYF